This section outlines one T cell receptor beta chain sequence together with its context. Enrolment of Seattle patients took place during active infection, and they were followed longitudinally. The V gene's germline CDR1 is LGHDT and CDR2 YNNKEL (reference sequence). The CDR3 is 16 amino acids. Trimming stripped 4 bases from V and 0 bases from J, with 13 bases between. The source of the sample is a study of blood T cell repertoires in COVID-19. About the research overall: Nucleic acid was either cDNA or gDNA, and it came from T cells, B-cell-depleted T cells, or PBMCs.

Clones were read by immunoSEQ multiplex PCR, and TCRdb kept only the in-frame ones, dropping some. Of some 400,000 clones listed, approximately 87% are singletons. Sequences were obtained from peripheral blood. This chain joins TRBV3-1 (or the pseudogene TRBV3-2) and TRBJ1-5; no firm D call. The clonotype comes from a woman aged 60-75 years with COVID-19, enrolled during active disease. The CDR3 sequence: CASSRSDYNSNQPQHF. The CDR3 DNA sequence: TGTGCCAGCAGCCGCTCCGACTACAATAGCAATCAGCCCCAGCATTTT.